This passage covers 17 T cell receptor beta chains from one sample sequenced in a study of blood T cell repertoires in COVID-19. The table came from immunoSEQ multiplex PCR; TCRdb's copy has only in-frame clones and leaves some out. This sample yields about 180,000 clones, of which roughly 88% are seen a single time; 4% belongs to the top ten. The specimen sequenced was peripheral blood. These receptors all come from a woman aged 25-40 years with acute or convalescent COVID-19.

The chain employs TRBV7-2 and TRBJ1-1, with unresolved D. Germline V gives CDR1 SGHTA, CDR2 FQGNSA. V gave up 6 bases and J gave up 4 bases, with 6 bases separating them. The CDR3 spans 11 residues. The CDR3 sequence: CASRAGTEAFF. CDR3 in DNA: TGTGCCAGCAGGGCGGGCACTGAAGCTTTCTTT. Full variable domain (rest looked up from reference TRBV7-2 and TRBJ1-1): GAGVSQSPSNKVTEKGKDVELRCDPISGHTALYWYRQSLGQGLEFLIYFQGNSAPDKSGLPSDRFSAERTGGSVSTLTIQRTQQEDSAVYLCASRAGTEAFFGQGTRLTVV.

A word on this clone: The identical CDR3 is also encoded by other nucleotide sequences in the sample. The chain's CDR3 is CASSERSGRARETQYF. The CDR3 region has the DNA TGTGCCAGCAGTGAACGAAGCGGGAGGGCACGGGAGACCCAGTACTTC. The chain is built from TRBV2 and TRBJ2-5; TRBD2 matches 10 bases. CDR1 is SNHLY and CDR2 is FYNNEI in the germline V gene. Trimming cost V 2 bases and J 5 bases; bases outside gene matches: 8. This CDR3 is 16 amino acids long.

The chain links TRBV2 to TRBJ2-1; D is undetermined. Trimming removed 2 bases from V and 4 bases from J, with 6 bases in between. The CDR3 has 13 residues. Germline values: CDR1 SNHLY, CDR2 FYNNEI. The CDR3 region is CASSELEYNEQFF. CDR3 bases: TGTGCCAGCAGTGAACTGGAGTACAATGAGCAGTTCTTC.

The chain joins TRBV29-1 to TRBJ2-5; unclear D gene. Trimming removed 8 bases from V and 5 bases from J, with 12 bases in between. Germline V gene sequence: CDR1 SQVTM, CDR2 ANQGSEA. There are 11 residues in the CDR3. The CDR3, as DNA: TGCAGCCACAGTCTCGCGGAGACCCAGTACTTC. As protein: CSHSLAETQYF.

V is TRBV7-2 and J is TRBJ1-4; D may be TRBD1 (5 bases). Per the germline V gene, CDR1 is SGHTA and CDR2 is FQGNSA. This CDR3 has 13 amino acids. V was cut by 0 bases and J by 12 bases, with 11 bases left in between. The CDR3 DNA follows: TGTGCCAGCAGCTTAGCGATCAAAGGGGAACTGTTTTTT. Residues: CASSLAIKGELFF.

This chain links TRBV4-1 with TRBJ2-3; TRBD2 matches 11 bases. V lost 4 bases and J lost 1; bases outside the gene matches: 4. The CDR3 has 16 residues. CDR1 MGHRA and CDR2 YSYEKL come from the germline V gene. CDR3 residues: CASSLLLAGGTDTQYF. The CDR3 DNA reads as TGCGCCAGCAGCCTCCTACTAGCGGGAGGCACAGATACGCAGTATTTT.

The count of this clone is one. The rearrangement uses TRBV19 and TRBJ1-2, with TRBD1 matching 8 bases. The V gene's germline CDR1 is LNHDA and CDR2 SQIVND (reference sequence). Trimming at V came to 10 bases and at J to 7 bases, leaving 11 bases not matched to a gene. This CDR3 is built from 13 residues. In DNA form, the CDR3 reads TGTGCCAATGGGGACAGGATCCAGTCTGGCTACACCTTC. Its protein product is CANGDRIQSGYTF.

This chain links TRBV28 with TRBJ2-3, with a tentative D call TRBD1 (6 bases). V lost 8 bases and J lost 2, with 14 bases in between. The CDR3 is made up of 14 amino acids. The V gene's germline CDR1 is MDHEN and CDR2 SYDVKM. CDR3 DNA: TGTGCCAGCGGACACAGGGTCTTCACAGATACGCAGTATTTT. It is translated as CASGHRVFTDTQYF.

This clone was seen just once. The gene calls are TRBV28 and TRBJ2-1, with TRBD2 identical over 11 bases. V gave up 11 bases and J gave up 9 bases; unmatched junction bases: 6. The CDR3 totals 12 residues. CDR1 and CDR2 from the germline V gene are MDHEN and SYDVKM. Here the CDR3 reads CAVSGRVGEQFF. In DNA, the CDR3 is TGTGCCGTTAGCGGGAGGGTGGGTGAGCAGTTCTTC.

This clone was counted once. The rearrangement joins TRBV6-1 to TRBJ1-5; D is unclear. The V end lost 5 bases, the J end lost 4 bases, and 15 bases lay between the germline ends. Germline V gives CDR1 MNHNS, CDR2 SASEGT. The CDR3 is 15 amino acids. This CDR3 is CASSPNIGGNQPQHF. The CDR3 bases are TGTGCCAGCAGTCCAAACATAGGAGGGAATCAGCCCCAGCATTTT.

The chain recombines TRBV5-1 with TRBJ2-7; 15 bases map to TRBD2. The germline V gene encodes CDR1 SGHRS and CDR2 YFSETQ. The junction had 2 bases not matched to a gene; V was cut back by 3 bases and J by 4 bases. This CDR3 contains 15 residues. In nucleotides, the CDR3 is TGCGCCAGCAGCTGGGGACTAGCGGGAGGATACGAGCAGTACTTC. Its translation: CASSWGLAGGYEQYF.

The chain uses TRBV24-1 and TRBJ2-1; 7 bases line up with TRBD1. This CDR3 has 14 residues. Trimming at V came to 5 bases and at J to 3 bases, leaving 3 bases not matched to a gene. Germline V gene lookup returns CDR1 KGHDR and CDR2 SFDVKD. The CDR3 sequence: CATSVGQNYNEQFF. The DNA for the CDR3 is TGTGCCACCAGTGTGGGACAGAACTACAATGAGCAGTTCTTC.

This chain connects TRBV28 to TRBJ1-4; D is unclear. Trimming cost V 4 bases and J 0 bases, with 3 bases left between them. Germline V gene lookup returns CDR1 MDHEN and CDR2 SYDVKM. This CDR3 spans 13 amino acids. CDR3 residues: CASSSATNEKLFF. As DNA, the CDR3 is TGTGCCAGCAGTTCTGCAACTAATGAAAAACTGTTTTTT.

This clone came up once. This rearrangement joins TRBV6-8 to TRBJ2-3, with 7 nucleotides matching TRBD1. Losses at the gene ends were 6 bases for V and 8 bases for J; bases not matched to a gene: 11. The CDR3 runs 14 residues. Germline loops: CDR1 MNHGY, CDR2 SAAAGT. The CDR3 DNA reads TGTGCCAGCAGCCAGAAAGGGGGCGTGGGTACGCAGTATTTT. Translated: CASSQKGGVGTQYF.

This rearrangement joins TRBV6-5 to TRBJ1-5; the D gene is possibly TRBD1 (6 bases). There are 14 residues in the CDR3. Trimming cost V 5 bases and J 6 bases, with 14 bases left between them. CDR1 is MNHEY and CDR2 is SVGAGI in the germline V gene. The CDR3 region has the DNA TGTGCCAGCAGTCTGGGGGGGGGCGGTCAGCCCCAGCATTTT. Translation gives CASSLGGGGQPQHF.

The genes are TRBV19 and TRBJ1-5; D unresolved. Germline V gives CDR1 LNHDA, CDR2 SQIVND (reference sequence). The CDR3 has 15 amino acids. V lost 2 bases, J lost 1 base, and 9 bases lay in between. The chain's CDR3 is CASSINAGSNQPQHF. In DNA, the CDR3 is TGTGCCAGTAGTATAAACGCGGGGAGCAATCAGCCCCAGCATTTT. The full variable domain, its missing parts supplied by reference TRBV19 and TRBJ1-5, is DGGITQSPKYLFRKEGQNVTLSCEQNLNHDAMYWYRQDPGQGLRLIYYSQIVNDFQKGDIAEGYSVSREKKESFPLTVTSAQKNPTAFYLCASSINAGSNQPQHFGDGTRLSIL.

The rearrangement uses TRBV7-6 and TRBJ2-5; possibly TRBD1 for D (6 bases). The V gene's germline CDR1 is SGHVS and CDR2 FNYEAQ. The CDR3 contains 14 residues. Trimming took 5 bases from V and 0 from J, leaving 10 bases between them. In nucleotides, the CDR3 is TGTGCCAGCAGCCCCGGACAGTACCAAGAGACCCAGTACTTC. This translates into CASSPGQYQETQYF.